This is a list of T cell receptor beta chains from one sample in a study of shared clonotypes between healthy human individuals. TCRdb keeps only in-frame clones here, not all; method: immunoSEQ multiplex PCR. The data hold approximately 980,000 clones, with 76% observed a single time. Source material: memory CD4+ T cells sorted from blood. The receptors derive from a young man in good health. Each CDR3 is given with its conserved first and last residue. The D gene is left open where the match is weak. The size entry is marked missing in some rows and otherwise reads once, few, many or a size class.

>-|many|TRBJ1-4|TRBV7-9|12
CASSLHGEKLFF
TGTGCCAGCAGCTTGCACGGAGAAAAACTGTTTTTT
>-|-|TRBJ1-3|TRBV27|13
CASSLFTGNTIYF
TGTGCCAGCAGTTTATTTACTGGAAACACCATATATTTT
>TRBD2|-|TRBJ2-3|TRBV10-3|16
CAISAGQALAGNTQYF
TGTGCCATCAGTGCCGGACAGGCACTAGCGGGAAATACGCAGTATTTT
>-|-|TRBJ1-3|TRBV7-9|13
CASSSYLGNTIYF
TGTGCCAGCAGCTCCTACTTGGGAAACACCATATATTTT
>-|few|TRBJ2-6|TRBV19|19
CASRTSGLSEGSGANVLTF
TGTGCCAGTAGAACCTCCGGACTCTCCGAAGGCTCTGGGGCCAACGTCCTGACTTTC
>TRBD1|-|TRBJ1-6|TRBV5-4|15
CASSLPGTVLSPLHF
TGTGCCAGCAGCTTACCCGGGACAGTTCTTTCACCCCTCCACTTT
>-|-|TRBJ2-4|TRBV6-6|13
CASHWPAKNIQYF
TGTGCCAGCCACTGGCCAGCTAAAAACATTCAGTACTTC
>TRBD1|few|TRBJ1-1|TRBV19|14
CASSSRTGNTEAFF
TGTGCCAGTAGTTCGAGGACAGGGAACACTGAAGCTTTCTTT
>-|-|TRBJ2-5|TRBV5-1|15
CASSLAVSDQETQYF
TGCGCCAGCAGCTTGGCCGTCAGCGACCAAGAGACCCAGTACTTC
>-|-|TRBJ2-2|TRBV29-1|13
CSVGRTDTGELFF
TGCAGCGTTGGCAGGACGGACACCGGGGAGCTGTTTTTT
>TRBD1|-|TRBJ1-5|TRBV5-1|17
CASSLDPGQGSNQPQHF
TGCGCCAGCAGCTTAGATCCGGGACAGGGGAGCAATCAGCCCCAGCATTTT
>-|-|TRBJ2-3|TRBV15|15
CATSSDRRSVDTQYF
TGTGCCACCAGCAGCGACAGGCGGTCGGTGGATACGCAGTATTTT
>-|few|TRBJ2-3|TRBV5-1|13
CASSSPGTDTQYF
TGCGCCAGCAGCTCCCCGGGCACAGATACGCAGTATTTT
>-|-|TRBJ1-1|TRBV2|13
CASSVAPNTEAFF
TGTGCCAGCAGTGTGGCGCCGAACACTGAAGCTTTCTTT
>-|-|TRBJ2-7|TRBV14|14
CASSLGPGAYEQYF
TGTGCCAGCAGCTTAGGCCCGGGGGCCTACGAGCAGTACTTC
>-|-|TRBJ2-5|TRBV18|14
CASSPPGSAETQYF
TGTGCCAGCTCACCTCCGGGGAGCGCAGAGACCCAGTACTTC
>-|-|TRBJ1-5|TRBV19|12
CASSTGNQPQHF
TGTGCCAGTAGTACTGGGAATCAGCCCCAGCATTTT
>TRBD1|few|TRBJ1-1|TRBV7-6|13
CASSPQGGYEAFF
TGTGCCAGCAGCCCTCAGGGGGGTTATGAAGCTTTCTTT
>-|-|TRBJ2-7|TRBV10-1|13
CASSESGVSEQYF
TGCGCCAGCAGTGAGTCTGGGGTCTCCGAGCAGTACTTC
>TRBD1|-|TRBJ2-2|TRBV25-1|16
CASSEGDRADTGELFF
TGTGCCAGCAGTGAAGGGGACAGGGCCGACACCGGGGAGCTGTTTTTT
>-|-|TRBJ1-2|TRBV11-2|13
CASSATTGGGYTF
TGTGCCAGCAGCGCCACTACGGGGGGCGGCTACACCTTC
>TRBD1|-|TRBJ1-2|TRBV9|16
CASSVARTDRTPSYTF
TGTGCCAGCAGCGTAGCTAGGACGGACAGGACCCCGTCCTACACCTTC
>-|-|TRBJ2-4|TRBV5-1|16
CASSLTPQEAKNIQYF
TGCGCCAGCAGCTTGACCCCCCAGGAAGCCAAAAACATTCAGTACTTC
>-|-|TRBJ1-4|TRBV10-2|12
CASRGQAEKLFF
TGCGCCAGCAGGGGCCAGGCCGAAAAACTGTTTTTT
>-|-|TRBJ2-7|TRBV6-1|14
CAIITPGLGREQYF
TGTGCCATCATCACCCCGGGGTTGGGGAGAGAGCAGTACTTC